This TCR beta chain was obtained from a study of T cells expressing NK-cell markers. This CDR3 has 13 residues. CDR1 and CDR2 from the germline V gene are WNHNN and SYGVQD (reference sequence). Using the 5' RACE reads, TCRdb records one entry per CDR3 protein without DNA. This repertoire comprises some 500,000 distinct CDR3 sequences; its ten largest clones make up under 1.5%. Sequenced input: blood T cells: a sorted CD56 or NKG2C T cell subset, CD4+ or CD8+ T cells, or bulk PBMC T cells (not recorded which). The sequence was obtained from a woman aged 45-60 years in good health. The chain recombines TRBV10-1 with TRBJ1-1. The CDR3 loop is CASSESLPAEAFF.